This T cell receptor (beta chain) appears in the sequencing data of a study of patients and donors after allogeneic stem cell transplantation. The CDR3 is 16 amino acids. With V trimmed by 5 bases and J by 3 bases, 8 bases remained unmatched. TCRdb recomputed calls from the RT-PCR reads with MiXCR, one row per CDR3 protein. The sample lists about 150,000 distinct CDR3 sequences, roughly 24% occurring once. The sequence came from a human donor who was either an allogeneic HSCT recipient or a stem cell or donor lymphocyte infusion donor (not recorded which). It is not recorded whose cells these are; they may come from a transplant donor. This chain uses TRBV12-3 or TRBV12-4 with TRBJ2-3; the match to TRBD2 covers 10 bases. Sequencing was done on a sample of blood, either unsorted or a sorted T cell fraction (not recorded which). For the CDR3, the DNA is TGTGCCAGCAGTAACAGGGGACTAGCGTGGACAGATACGCAGTATTTT. Residues: CASSNRGLAWTDTQYF.